The clone carrying this T cell receptor beta chain was recorded at least ten times. This sample was included in a study of regulatory T cells in long-lasting Graves disease. The time point here: newly diagnosed GD, antithyroid drugs for less than 3 months. There was RNA extracted from PBMCs, and the TCR library was made from it. Relying on iRepertoire HTBI primers and Arm-PCR of CDR3 regions, the team built TCR beta libraries. Via MiXCR, TCRdb re-called the multiplex PCR reads, giving one row per CDR3 protein. The profile shows about half a million distinct CDR3 sequences, more than 10% of them singletons. This CDR3 has 17 residues. The ends lost 2 bases at V and 3 bases at J; junction bases unmatched: 10. Germline V gives CDR1 MNHEY, CDR2 SMNVEV (reference sequence). This sample was also put to use in a study of T cells in Graves' hyperthyroidism and ophthalmopathy.

The sequence was collected from a woman in her 30s with Graves disease. This rearrangement joins TRBV27 to TRBJ2-1, with 7 bases fitting TRBD2. The source material was peripheral blood mononuclear cells (PBMCs), sampled at new diagnosis, from a patient treated with antithyroid drugs. CDR3 sequence (DNA): TGTGCCAGCAGTTTAAGTCGTGGAGCGGGGATCTACAATGAGCAGTTCTTC. Its translation: CASSLSRGAGIYNEQFF.